The clone carrying this TCR beta chain was recorded only once. This sample is part of a study of blood T cell repertoires in COVID-19. Turning to the study itself: Donors in the United States, Italy and Spain gave samples during acute or convalescent COVID-19. T cells, B-cell-depleted T cells, or PBMCs provided the cDNA or gDNA that served as material.

Germline loops: CDR1 LNHDA, CDR2 SQIVND (reference sequence). The CDR3 sequence is 11 residues long. Trimming shortened V by 3 bases and J by 14 bases, and 11 bases separated the two germline ends. Participant age was roughly 18 to 100 years, and participants resided in roughly 25 US areas. Cohorts were determined from participant-reported clinical history. Sequencing used immunoSEQ multiplex PCR; TCRdb keeps in-frame clones, though not all of them. The table lists approximately 300,000 clones, 90% of them singletons. The origin of this receptor is a man aged 55 to 70 who had recovered from COVID-19. This chain joins TRBV19 and TRBJ1-5; no definite D call. Input material: PBMCs or T cells enriched from blood (not recorded which). CDR3 residues: CASSIGQIEHF. The CDR3 coding sequence is TGTGCCAGTAGTATTGGGCAGATTGAGCATTTT. The full variable domain, with the rest looked up from reference TRBV19 and TRBJ1-5, is DGGITQSPKYLFRKEGQNVTLSCEQNLNHDAMYWYRQDPGQGLRLIYYSQIVNDFQKGDIAEGYSVSREKKESFPLTVTSAQKNPTAFYLCASSIGQIEHFGDGTRLSIL.